Listed below are T cell receptor beta chains from one sample, sequenced in a study of T cell repertoires in cytomegalovirus infection. TCRdb re-called the reads through MiXCR, storing one row per CDR3 protein. The sample contains 450,000 to 650,000 distinct CDR3 sequences, more than 20% of which appear only once. Sequenced: PBMCs. The origin of the receptors is a human donor in good health (CMV status not recorded). Some clones in this sample may be carry-over from other donors' samples. CDR3s leave out the opening cysteine and the closing phenylalanine or tryptophan.

TRBV12-3/TRBV12-4	TRBJ1-2	ASSFGGDGYT
TRBV19	TRBJ2-1	ARPVSQRDNEQF
TRBV10-3	TRBJ1-2	AISERGSAGDYGYT
TRBV7-2	TRBJ2-1	ASSRSGRELYNEQF
TRBV7-2	TRBJ1-1	ASSNGQRNTEAF
TRBV7-2	TRBJ2-2	ASSLSRDLLNTGELF
TRBV7-2	TRBJ1-1	ASSLPKGGASTEAF
TRBV20-1	TRBJ2-5	SARPGLALETQY
TRBV7-2	TRBJ2-1	ASSQSSSGSGEQF
TRBV7-8	TRBJ2-4	ASSSSRPKNIQY